A single sample is the source of the 9 T cell receptor beta chains below, sequenced in a study of PD-1 and CTLA-4 blockade in melanoma. Clones were read by immunoSEQ multiplex PCR, and TCRdb kept only the in-frame ones, dropping some. The sample has around 11,000 clones, 80% to 90% seen once. Sequencing used CD8+ T cells from peripheral blood, obtained from a patient given anti-PD-1 treatment. Receptors were obtained from a human donor with melanoma.

This chain connects TRBV7-9 to TRBJ2-5, with a possible D match to TRBD2 (5 bases). Trimming cost V 3 bases and J 4 bases, with 9 bases left between them. Per germline, CDR1 SEHNR and CDR2 FQNEAQ (reference sequence). This CDR3 has 13 amino acids. The CDR3, as DNA: TGTGCCAGCAGCTTGAATGCGGGAGAGACCCAGTACTTC. As protein: CASSLNAGETQYF.

The rearrangement joins TRBV12-3 or TRBV12-4 to TRBJ1-1, with unresolved D. Trimming pared 2 bases from V and 8 bases from J, leaving 12 bases between. This CDR3 is 13 amino acids long. CDR3 loop: CASSLTQAAEAFF. In DNA, the CDR3 is TGTGCCAGCAGTTTAACTCAGGCAGCCGAAGCTTTCTTT.

The chain uses TRBV7-9 and TRBJ1-3; D may be TRBD1 (5 bases). This CDR3 spans 15 amino acids. V lost 4 bases to trimming and J lost 4 bases, with 14 bases between them. The germline V gene encodes CDR1 SEHNR and CDR2 FQNEAQ (reference sequence). In nucleotides, the CDR3 is TGTGCCAGCAGCTCCCAAAGGGGCCCCGGAAACACCATATATTTT. Encoded protein: CASSSQRGPGNTIYF.

The V and J genes are TRBV7-2 and TRBJ2-2; TRBD1 matches at 8 bases. The germline CDR1 and CDR2 sequences are SGHTA and FQGNSA. The CDR3 runs 14 residues. The trim removed 5 bases at V and 6 bases at J, leaving 5 bases unmatched. The CDR3 bases are TGTGCCAGCAGCGTCCAGGGGGCGGCCGGGGAGCTGTTTTTT. Translation gives CASSVQGAAGELFF.

The chain employs TRBV29-1 and TRBJ1-1, with 11 bases matching TRBD1. After removal of 7 bases from V and 3 bases from J, the junction contained 7 bases not matched to a gene. The CDR3 sequence is 14 residues long. The germline gives CDR1 SQVTM, CDR2 ANQGSEA. The CDR3: CSGYGQGAHTEAFF. CDR3 DNA: TGCAGCGGGTATGGACAGGGGGCCCACACTGAAGCTTTCTTT.

In its sample, this clone ranks as medium-sized. The V gene is TRBV12-3 or TRBV12-4, the J gene TRBJ2-6; D gene uncertain. This CDR3 contains 13 residues. V lost 3 bases to trimming and J lost 4 bases, with 4 bases between them. The CDR3 loop reads CASSFPGANVLTF. The CDR3 DNA follows: TGTGCCAGCAGTTTTCCCGGGGCCAACGTCCTGACTTTC.

In this sample, this clone is medium-sized. The V gene is TRBV5-8, the J gene TRBJ1-1, with a tentative D call TRBD1 (6 bases). V lost 2 bases and J lost 1, with 9 bases in between. The CDR3 extends over 14 amino acids. The V gene's germline CDR1 is SGHTS and CDR2 YDEGEE. CDR3 in amino acids: CASSLGGENTEAFF. The CDR3 coding sequence is TGTGCCAGCAGCTTAGGGGGGGAGAACACTGAAGCTTTCTTT.

This clone is categorized as medium-sized. The same CDR3 can be traced to other DNA sequences in this sample. The rearrangement joins TRBV7-9 to TRBJ2-2, with 9 bases that match TRBD2. This CDR3 spans 15 amino acids. V shed 4 bases, J shed 5 bases, and the junction held 5 bases outside the gene matches. CDR1 SEHNR and CDR2 FQNEAQ come from the germline V gene (reference sequence). The CDR3, as DNA: TGTGCCAGCAGCTCAGGACTAGCGTTTACCGGGGAGCTGTTTTTT. Encoded protein: CASSSGLAFTGELFF.

The V and J genes are TRBV13 and TRBJ2-5; TRBD1 matches at 7 bases. This CDR3 contains 13 residues. The V segment lost 6 bases and the J segment 3 bases; nucleotides outside the gene matches: 4. CDR1 is PRHDT, CDR2 FYEKMQ, per germline (reference sequence). CDR3 region: CASSLQGKETQYF. The CDR3 DNA is TGTGCCAGCAGTCTACAGGGGAAAGAGACCCAGTACTTC.